The rows below give T cell receptor beta chains drawn from one sample of a study of beta chain features in type 1 diabetes. Here immunoSEQ multiplex PCR was the method, and the copy in TCRdb shows in-frame clones only, minus some. Of 300,000 to 350,000 clones in the sample, less than 20% were seen once. The sequenced sample was naive CD4+ T cells from blood. These receptors were collected from a woman between 18 and 30 years old in good health. Each CDR3 is given with its conserved first and last residue. The order of the fields is J gene, CDR3 length, V gene, D gene, clone size, CDR3 protein, CDR3 DNA. D genes are given only for firm matches. Rows give clone size only sometimes, using once, few, many, or a class for an expanded clone.

TRBJ2-7 17 TRBV5-1 NA NA CASSFGPRGGDPYEQYF TGCGCCAGCAGCTTCGGCCCCAGAGGCGGGGACCCTTACGAGCAGTACTTC
TRBJ1-5 14 TRBV18 NA few CASSPDSGPQPQHF TGTGCCAGCTCTCCGGACAGTGGTCCTCAGCCCCAGCATTTT
TRBJ2-7 16 TRBV19 TRBD2 NA CASSIGLAGSSYEQYF TGTGCCAGTAGTATCGGACTAGCGGGAAGCTCCTACGAGCAGTACTTC
TRBJ2-7 15 TRBV5-4 NA NA CASSPGGINTYEQYF TGTGCCAGCAGCCCGGGCGGGATAAACACCTACGAGCAGTACTTC
TRBJ2-3 14 TRBV5-1 NA few CASSFSGSTDTQYF TGCGCCAGCAGCTTCTCCGGGAGCACAGATACGCAGTATTTT
TRBJ1-1 12 TRBV5-1 TRBD1 NA CASSWTGAEAFF TGCGCCAGCAGCTGGACAGGGGCCGAAGCTTTCTTT
TRBJ2-1 12 TRBV5-1 NA few CASREGTNEQFF TGCGCCAGCAGGGAGGGTACCAATGAGCAGTTCTTC
TRBJ2-7 14 TRBV2 TRBD1 few CASSLQGAAYEQYF TGTGCCAGCAGTTTACAGGGGGCCGCCTACGAGCAGTACTTC
TRBJ1-5 15 TRBV7-6 TRBD1 few CASSQGTASNQPQHF TGTGCCAGCAGCCAGGGGACAGCCAGCAATCAGCCCCAGCATTTT
TRBJ1-1 13 TRBV29-1 NA NA CSVVVAGRPEAFF TGCAGCGTTGTGGTCGCAGGGCGGCCTGAAGCTTTCTTT
TRBJ1-2 14 TRBV2 NA NA CASSETRDPKGYTF TGTGCCAGCAGTGAAACGCGGGACCCAAAGGGCTACACCTTC
TRBJ1-3 16 TRBV4-2 NA few CASSQDRGGSGNTIYF TGTGCCAGCAGCCAAGATCGGGGGGGCTCTGGAAACACCATATATTTT
TRBJ2-5 15 TRBV11-2 TRBD2 NA CASSLPASGRETQYF TGTGCCAGCAGCTTACCGGCTAGCGGGAGAGAGACCCAGTACTTC
TRBJ2-5 14 TRBV5-1 NA NA CASSLRGSQETQYF TGCGCCAGCAGCTTGAGGGGATCCCAAGAGACCCAGTACTTC
TRBJ1-2 13 TRBV18 TRBD1 NA CASSSGQNYGYTF TGTGCCAGCTCCTCGGGACAGAACTATGGCTACACCTTC
TRBJ1-1 14 TRBV29-1 NA few CSGIGVRWPIKAFF TGCAGCGGAATAGGCGTCAGGTGGCCGATTAAAGCTTTCTTT
TRBJ1-2 13 TRBV5-1 NA NA CASSLAQGAGYTF TGCGCCAGCAGCTTGGCCCAGGGTGCTGGCTACACCTTC
TRBJ1-5 16 TRBV2 TRBD1 few CASRRTGREGGQPQHF TGTGCCAGCAGGAGGACAGGCCGGGAGGGGGGTCAGCCCCAGCATTTT
TRBJ1-6 15 TRBV9 NA NA CASSVVGDPNSPLHF TGTGCCAGCAGCGTAGTAGGAGACCCTAATTCACCCCTCCACTTT
TRBJ2-7 15 TRBV4-1 NA NA CASSREDSGSYEQYF TGCGCCAGCAGCCGCGAGGACTCCGGCTCCTACGAGCAGTACTTC
TRBJ1-2 13 TRBV2 NA NA CASTGDEYGGYTF TGTGCCAGCACCGGGGATGAATACGGTGGCTACACCTTC
TRBJ2-7 14 TRBV28 TRBD2 NA CASGLAGELNEQYF TGTGCCAGTGGACTAGCGGGAGAACTCAACGAGCAGTACTTC
TRBJ2-3 15 TRBV7-6 TRBD2 NA CASSKTSGGTGTQYF TGTGCCAGCAGCAAAACTAGCGGGGGGACTGGTACGCAGTATTTT
TRBJ2-5 15 TRBV25-1 TRBD1 few CASSELGTGGETQYF TGTGCCAGCAGTGAATTGGGGACAGGGGGGGAGACCCAGTACTTC
TRBJ1-2 15 TRBV7-3 NA NA CASSLTGRGSYGYTF TGTGCCAGCAGCTTAACCGGCAGGGGATCCTATGGCTACACCTTC
TRBJ1-2 13 TRBV5-1 TRBD1 NA CASRVRQGNGYTF TGCGCCAGCAGAGTTAGACAGGGTAACGGCTACACCTTC
TRBJ1-1 15 TRBV29-1 TRBD1 NA CSASRLGGTRTEAFF TGCAGCGCCTCGAGATTAGGGGGCACCAGGACTGAAGCTTTCTTT
TRBJ2-1 15 TRBV5-1 TRBD2 few CASSLLAGGPSEQFF TGCGCCAGCAGCCTATTAGCGGGGGGGCCGAGTGAGCAGTTCTTC
TRBJ1-2 15 TRBV6-5 TRBD1 NA CASSYLTGMDYGYTF TGTGCCAGCAGTTACCTGACAGGGATGGACTATGGCTACACCTTC
TRBJ2-1 14 TRBV14 NA few CASSPRRSAWRSIF TGTGCCAGCAGCCCCCGTCGCTCGGCTTGGAGGAGTATCTTC
TRBJ2-7 15 TRBV6-5 NA few CASSYVSGATYEQYF TGTGCCAGCAGTTACGTGTCAGGGGCAACCTACGAGCAGTACTTC
TRBJ1-2 12 TRBV6-1 NA few CASSEAGYGYTF TGTGCCAGCAGTGAGGCTGGCTATGGCTACACCTTC
TRBJ1-1 15 TRBV4-3 NA NA CASSQPGRANTEAFF TGCGCCAGCAGCCAACCCGGCAGGGCGAACACTGAAGCTTTCTTT
TRBJ2-5 14 TRBV5-1 NA few CASRLGGFQETQYF TGCGCCAGCAGACTTGGAGGGTTCCAAGAGACCCAGTACTTC
TRBJ2-3 16 TRBV2 TRBD2 NA CASSETSGGPTDTQYF TGTGCCAGCAGTGAAACTAGCGGGGGGCCCACAGATACGCAGTATTTT
TRBJ1-5 16 TRBV7-9 TRBD1 few CATGDRGLESNQPQHF TGTGCCACCGGGGACAGGGGTTTAGAAAGCAATCAGCCCCAGCATTTT
TRBJ1-5 15 TRBV2 TRBD1 NA CASRGTGGTLRPQHF TGTGCCAGCAGAGGAACAGGGGGCACCTTACGGCCCCAGCATTTT
TRBJ1-2 13 TRBV29-1 NA NA CSVEWGQGYGYTF TGCAGCGTTGAATGGGGGCAGGGCTATGGCTACACCTTC
TRBJ2-2 14 TRBV7-3 TRBD1 few CASSSGQSTGELFF TGTGCCAGCAGCTCGGGACAGAGCACCGGGGAGCTGTTTTTT
TRBJ2-3 14 TRBV29-1 TRBD1 NA CSTQGDRGTDTQYF TGCAGTACTCAGGGGGACCGGGGCACAGATACGCAGTATTTT
TRBJ2-1 14 TRBV2 TRBD1 NA CASIPGQEYNEQFF TGTGCCAGCATTCCGGGACAGGAGTACAATGAGCAGTTCTTC
TRBJ2-7 11 TRBV10-3 NA few CAISERYEQYF TGTGCCATCAGTGAGCGGTACGAGCAGTACTTC
TRBJ1-2 13 TRBV9 NA NA CASSVGEVWGYTF TGTGCCAGCAGCGTAGGGGAGGTTTGGGGCTACACCTTC
TRBJ2-1 14 TRBV5-6 NA NA CASSLAGVTNEQFF TGTGCCAGCAGCTTGGCGGGAGTAACAAATGAGCAGTTCTTC
TRBJ1-4 15 TRBV4-2 TRBD1 few CASSQGGQVLEELFF TGTGCCAGCAGCCAAGGGGGACAGGTTTTGGAAGAACTGTTTTTT
TRBJ2-1 14 TRBV29-1 TRBD1 NA CSAGDRQGFNEQFF TGCAGCGCCGGGGACAGGCAAGGATTCAATGAGCAGTTCTTC
TRBJ1-2 16 TRBV5-4 NA few CASTKGYQDSHLGYTF TGTGCCAGCACCAAAGGGTATCAGGACAGCCACCTTGGCTACACCTTC
TRBJ2-5 13 TRBV11-2 NA NA CASSFNRRGTQYF TGTGCCAGCAGCTTTAACAGGCGTGGGACCCAGTACTTC
TRBJ1-5 13 TRBV30 TRBD1 few CAWNRGTYQPQHF TGTGCCTGGAACAGGGGGACTTATCAGCCCCAGCATTTT
TRBJ2-1 16 TRBV11-2 TRBD2 few CASSLVSGVNYNEQFF TGTGCCAGCAGCTTAGTTAGCGGGGTCAACTACAATGAGCAGTTCTTC
TRBJ2-5 15 TRBV2 TRBD2 once CASRKASGGQETQYF TGTGCCAGCAGGAAGGCTAGCGGGGGCCAAGAGACCCAGTACTTC
TRBJ1-2 14 TRBV9 TRBD1 few CASSAQTGVDGYTF TGTGCCAGCAGCGCCCAGACAGGGGTGGATGGCTACACCTTC
TRBJ2-6 15 TRBV10-3 NA NA CAISGHSSGANVLTF TGTGCCATCAGTGGACATTCTTCTGGGGCCAACGTCCTGACTTTC